The next 18 T cell receptor beta chains were all read from a single sample in a study of spatial heterogeneity in lung cancer. Sample time point: sample taken at primary tumor resection. In TCRdb, the 5' RACE reads were re-called with MiXCR into one record per CDR3 protein. The table records 700 to 850 distinct CDR3 sequences, about 10% of them present only once. What these receptors recognize is not known. Findings and caveats of the study: Within tumors, counts of expanded alpha and beta TCRs tracked tumor mutation counts.

Sequencing was performed on lung tumor tissue, taken at surgery. Receptors originate from a male donor with early-stage non-small cell lung cancer.

This clonotype is categorized as hyperexpanded. The rearrangement joins TRBV19 to TRBJ2-7; TRBD1 aligns across 7 bases. The CDR3 covers 14 residues. The V segment lost 3 bases and the J segment 3 bases; nucleotides outside the gene matches: 5. CDR1 and CDR2 from the germline V gene are LNHDA and SQIVND (reference sequence). The CDR3 DNA is TGTGCCAGTAGTATCTTGGGACAGAGCTACGAGCAGTACTTC. It is translated as CASSILGQSYEQYF.

By sample fraction, this clonotype is large. The V and J genes are TRBV7-6 and TRBJ2-1; 9 nucleotides align to TRBD2. CDR1 is SGHVS, CDR2 FNYEAQ, per germline. The CDR3 has 15 amino acids. J was trimmed by 3 bases and V by 1 base; bases with no gene match: 1. The DNA of the CDR3 is TGTGCCAGCAGCTTAGTAGCGGGAGTCTACAATGAGCAGTTCTTC. Translation gives CASSLVAGVYNEQFF.

By sample share, this clonotype is medium-sized (0.01 to 0.1%). The chain combines TRBV7-9 with TRBJ2-7; D gene uncertain. The CDR3 runs to 15 residues. V dropped 5 bases and J dropped 1 base, with 15 bases sitting between them. The V gene's germline CDR1 is SEHNR and CDR2 FQNEAQ (reference sequence). The CDR3 DNA sequence: TGTGCCAGCAGCCCAGGAAGTACTCGATCCTACGAGCAGTACTTC. Translation: CASSPGSTRSYEQYF.

The rearrangement joins TRBV20-1 to TRBJ2-5; D not resolved. V was trimmed by 6 bases and J by 5 bases, leaving 19 bases between them. Germline-derived CDR1 and CDR2 are DFQATT and SNEGSKA (reference sequence). The CDR3 spans 14 residues. DNA for the CDR3: TGCAGTGCGGGCGGCTCGGCCAAACCGGAGACCCAGTACTTC. This codes for CSAGGSAKPETQYF.

Worth noting for this clonotype: Its ends do not fully match the called genes, so a read error is possible. The rearrangement joins TRBV7-7 to TRBJ2-3; D is tentatively TRBD1 or TRBD2 (5 bases each). In germline, CDR1 is SSHAT, CDR2 FNYEAQ (reference sequence). The CDR3 runs 15 residues. The CDR3 here is CASSPGAKGSLLRYF. In DNA, the CDR3 is TGTGCTAGCAGCCCCGGGGCCAAAGGCTCATTATTAAGGTATTTT.

By share of the sample, this clonotype is large (0.1 to 1%). This sequence joins TRBV13 and TRBJ1-1, with unresolved D. V lost 6 bases, J lost 0 bases, and 5 bases lay in between. Germline V gene data show CDR1 as PRHDT and CDR2 as FYEKMQ (reference sequence). CDR3 length equals 12 residues. In DNA, the CDR3 is TGTGCCAGCAGATACATGAACACTGAAGCTTTCTTT. Protein product: CASRYMNTEAFF.

This clonotype was found a few times. The chain couples TRBV6-5 to TRBJ2-5; D is unresolved. This CDR3 is built from 12 residues. The V end was cut by 6 bases, the J end by 9 bases, with 14 bases between. CDR1 and CDR2 (germline): MNHEY, SVGAGI. The CDR3 sequence: CASSRTAVAQYF. The CDR3 bases are TGTGCCAGCAGCCGAACGGCGGTGGCCCAGTACTTC.

This clonotype was counted between two and nine times. The chain employs TRBV6-5 and TRBJ1-5, with D possibly TRBD1 on 5 matching bases. CDR1 MNHEY and CDR2 SVGAGI come from the germline V gene. Trimming cost V 8 bases and J 0 bases, with 17 bases left between them. This CDR3 comprises 16 residues. CDR3 sequence reads: CASGPGGVYSNQPQHF. CDR3 nucleotide sequence: TGTGCCAGCGGGCCCGGGGGGGTCTATAGCAATCAGCCCCAGCATTTT.

By share, this clonotype ranks as medium-sized. J is TRBJ2-7 and V is TRBV2; 7 bases agree with TRBD2. The V gene's germline CDR1 is SNHLY and CDR2 FYNNEI. This CDR3 is built from 12 residues. The V segment lost 7 bases and the J segment 5 bases; nucleotides outside the gene matches: 5. CDR3 protein: CASTRTSNEQYF. As DNA, the CDR3 is TGTGCCAGCACGAGGACTAGTAACGAGCAGTACTTC. The full variable domain, rest sourced from reference TRBV2 and TRBJ2-7, is EPEVTQTPSHQVTQMGQEVILRCVPISNHLYFYWYRQILGQKVEFLVSFYNNEISEKSEIFDDQFSVERPDGSNFTLKIRSTKLEDSAMYFCASTRTSNEQYFGPGTRLTVT.

This clonotype is medium-sized in the sample. The chain uses TRBV7-8 and TRBJ2-3; D tentatively reads TRBD1 or TRBD2 (5 bases each). CDR1 is SGHVS, CDR2 FQNEAQ, per germline. V was cut by 1 base and J by 6 bases, with 14 bases left in between. This CDR3 comprises 15 residues. The CDR3 protein is CASSLGGFRLDTQYF. For the CDR3, the DNA is TGTGCCAGCAGCTTAGGGGGGTTTCGGCTCGATACGCAGTATTTT.

The genes are TRBV7-9 and TRBJ2-1; TRBD2 aligns across 9 bases. Per germline, CDR1 SEHNR and CDR2 FQNEAQ (reference sequence). The CDR3 runs 15 residues. Trimming cost V 1 base and J 14 bases; bases outside gene matches: 12. CDR3 amino acids: CASSLELVAGAGKFF. The CDR3 DNA sequence: TGTGCCAGCAGCTTAGAGTTGGTAGCGGGAGCGGGGAAGTTCTTC.

Relative to its sample, this clonotype is medium-sized. The V call is TRBV27, the J call TRBJ1-6; 8 bases align to TRBD1. CDR1 and CDR2 from the germline V gene are MNHEY and SMNVEV (reference sequence). This CDR3 is built from 18 residues. J lost 2 bases, V lost 0 bases, and 6 bases had no gene match. This CDR3 is CASSLSPQQGAYNSPLHF. The CDR3 bases are TGTGCCAGCAGTTTATCTCCCCAACAGGGGGCCTATAATTCACCCCTCCACTTT.

The chain employs TRBV4-3 and TRBJ2-2; D ambiguous. Germline V gene lookup returns CDR1 LGHNA and CDR2 YSLEER. The CDR3 runs 15 residues. Trimming left V 0 bases short and J 8 bases short, with 13 bases between. CDR3 in DNA: TGCGCCAGCAGCCAAGAGTTGCTGGTTGCAGGGGAGCTGTTTTTT. It codes for CASSQELLVAGELFF.

By sample share, this clonotype is medium-sized. The chain carries TRBV4-1 and TRBJ1-4; D unresolved. Germline values: CDR1 MGHRA, CDR2 YSYEKL. The germline V and J ends were trimmed by 1 base and 11 bases, with 11 bases remaining between them. The length of the CDR3 is 13 residues. The CDR3 spells CASSQGPPWKLFF. As DNA, the CDR3 is TGCGCCAGCAGCCAAGGCCCCCCATGGAAACTGTTTTTT.

V and J are TRBV11-2 and TRBJ2-7, with D perhaps matching TRBD2 (6 bases). V lost 2 bases and J lost 7, with 18 bases in between. Per the germline V gene, CDR1 is SGHAT and CDR2 is FQNNGV. This CDR3 has 15 residues. Written as DNA, the CDR3 is TGTGCCAGCAGCTTAAGCTCTAGCGTACTGGGGGAGCAGTACTTC. Translated, it gives CASSLSSSVLGEQYF.

This clonotype is large within its sample. Here the CDR3 DNA reads TGTGCCAGCAGTTGGACTGTCGGAAATGAGCAGTTCTTC. Its protein is CASSWTVGNEQFF. The chain employs TRBV2 and TRBJ2-1, with D tentatively TRBD2 (5 bases). Germline V gene data show CDR1 as SNHLY and CDR2 as FYNNEI. V gave up 5 bases and J gave up 7 bases, with 12 bases separating them. The CDR3 has 13 residues.

Within the sample, this clonotype is large. The rearrangement links TRBV19 to TRBJ2-7; D is perhaps TRBD1 or TRBD2 (5 bases each). CDR3 length equals 13 residues. The germline gives CDR1 LNHDA, CDR2 SQIVND (reference sequence). V was cut by 6 bases and J by 8 bases, with 17 bases left in between. The CDR3 nucleotides are TGTGCCAGTAGCCGGGACGCCGGGTGGAAGCAGTACTTC. As protein: CASSRDAGWKQYF.

This clonotype is classed as medium-sized. The CDR3 DNA reads TGCGCCAGCAGCTTGGTGGGGCGCGTGGGCTCTGGAAACACCATATATTTT. Translating gives CASSLVGRVGSGNTIYF. The chain couples TRBV5-1 to TRBJ1-3; TRBD1 is a possible D gene (5 bases). Germline CDR1 SGHRS, CDR2 YFSETQ. The CDR3 contains 17 residues. Deletions cut 0 bases from V and 0 bases from J, with 13 bases between.